Listed below are T cell receptor beta chains from one sample, sequenced in a study of T cells in Graves' hyperthyroidism and ophthalmopathy. TCRdb reprocessed the multiplex PCR reads with MiXCR, giving one entry per CDR3 protein. The sample has hundreds of thousands of distinct CDR3 sequences; 38% are singletons. The source material was blood. Receptors were obtained from a man between 18 and 29 years old with Graves' hyperthyroidism. Both conserved end residues are part of each CDR3. Fields, in order: clone size, V gene, D gene, J gene, CDR3 protein, CDR3 DNA. D genes are given only for firm matches. The size field is filled for only some rows; it gives once, few, many or a size class.

size: .; V: TRBV11-2; D: .; J: TRBJ2-7; CDR3: CASIPKDGYEQYF; DNA: TGTGCCAGCATACCGAAAGATGGGTACGAGCAGTACTTC
size: .; V: TRBV6-5; D: TRBD1; J: TRBJ1-2; CDR3: CASSSHGTGNYGYTF; DNA: TGTGCCAGCAGTAGCCACGGGACAGGGAACTATGGCTACACCTTC
size: .; V: TRBV7-2; D: .; J: TRBJ1-3; CDR3: CASSLAAGEDTIYF; DNA: TGTGCCAGCAGTTTAGCTGCAGGGGAGGACACCATATATTTT
size: .; V: TRBV29-1; D: TRBD1; J: TRBJ1-2; CDR3: CSVDERGDRGHYGYTF; DNA: TGCAGCGTTGATGAGCGGGGCGACAGGGGGCACTATGGCTACACCTTC
size: .; V: TRBV2; D: .; J: TRBJ1-1; CDR3: CASSPDGEGTEASF; DNA: TGTGCCAGCAGTCCCGACGGAGAGGGGACTGAAGCTTCCTTT
size: many; V: TRBV2; D: TRBD1; J: TRBJ2-7; CDR3: CASFGLRQGGTYEQYF; DNA: TGTGCCAGCTTCGGACTTCGACAGGGCGGTACCTACGAGCAGTACTTC
size: .; V: TRBV6-2/TRBV6-3; D: TRBD1; J: TRBJ1-1; CDR3: CASSQGQGTTEAFF; DNA: TGTGCCAGCAGTCAGGGACAGGGGACCACTGAAGCTTTCTTT
size: .; V: TRBV11-1; D: TRBD2; J: TRBJ2-7; CDR3: CASSLGYRSGESSYEQYF; DNA: TGTGCCAGCAGCTTAGGCTACCGAAGCGGGGAGAGCTCCTACGAGCAGTACTTC
size: .; V: TRBV29-1; D: .; J: TRBJ2-7; CDR3: CSVEGTMNEQYF; DNA: TGCAGCGTTGAAGGAACCATGAACGAGCAGTACTTC
size: .; V: TRBV2; D: TRBD1; J: TRBJ1-2; CDR3: CASSLGQGQVYGYTF; DNA: TGTGCCAGCAGCCTCGGACAGGGGCAGGTCTATGGCTACACCTTC
size: .; V: TRBV7-8; D: .; J: TRBJ2-5; CDR3: CASSPPDEWETQYF; DNA: TGTGCCAGCAGCCCACCGGATGAGTGGGAGACCCAGTACTTC
size: .; V: TRBV15; D: TRBD1; J: TRBJ2-7; CDR3: CATSSSGQDPYEQYF; DNA: TGTGCCACCAGCAGTTCGGGACAGGACCCCTACGAGCAGTACTTC
size: few; V: TRBV7-8; D: .; J: TRBJ1-6; CDR3: CASSQDLQGPRRSPLHF; DNA: TGTGCCAGCAGCCAAGATTTGCAGGGGCCCCGTCGTTCACCCCTCCACTTT
size: .; V: TRBV7-9; D: TRBD2; J: TRBJ2-7; CDR3: CASSRVAGGYEQYF; DNA: TGTGCCAGCAGCAGGGTAGCGGGGGGCTACGAGCAGTACTTC
size: few; V: TRBV7-9; D: .; J: TRBJ1-1; CDR3: CASSLEGSIPEAFF; DNA: TGTGCCAGCAGCTTAGAGGGTAGTATCCCTGAAGCTTTCTTT
size: .; V: TRBV5-4; D: TRBD2; J: TRBJ2-7; CDR3: CASSLSSGSQYEQYF; DNA: TGTGCCAGCAGCTTATCCAGCGGGAGCCAGTACGAGCAGTACTTC
size: few; V: TRBV12-3/TRBV12-4; D: .; J: TRBJ1-3; CDR3: CASSRRQAPGNTIYF; DNA: TGTGCCAGCAGCCGTCGACAGGCGCCTGGAAACACCATATATTTT
size: .; V: TRBV12-3/TRBV12-4; D: .; J: TRBJ1-2; CDR3: CASSSGTPNGYTF; DNA: TGTGCCAGCAGTTCCGGGACACCAAATGGCTACACCTTC
size: few; V: TRBV6-1; D: .; J: TRBJ1-1; CDR3: CATGRDDTEAFF; DNA: TGTGCCACGGGGAGGGATGACACTGAAGCTTTCTTT
size: once; V: TRBV12-3/TRBV12-4; D: TRBD2; J: TRBJ2-5; CDR3: CASRNSGVSSGETQYF; DNA: TGTGCCAGCAGGAATAGCGGGGTGAGCTCGGGAGAGACCCAGTACTTC
size: .; V: TRBV2; D: TRBD1; J: TRBJ1-3; CDR3: CASSEGTGWDTIYF; DNA: TGTGCCAGCAGTGAAGGGACAGGGTGGGACACCATATATTTT
size: .; V: TRBV6-4; D: .; J: TRBJ1-2; CDR3: CASSDAGPQDGYTF; DNA: TGTGCCAGCAGTGACGCAGGCCCTCAGGATGGCTACACCTTC
size: .; V: TRBV4-1; D: .; J: TRBJ2-5; CDR3: CASSQEVQGQETQYF; DNA: TGCGCCAGCAGCCAAGAGGTGCAGGGTCAAGAGACCCAGTACTTC
size: many; V: TRBV10-2; D: .; J: TRBJ1-6; CDR3: CASTFASYNSPLHF; DNA: TGCGCCAGCACTTTTGCCTCCTATAATTCACCCCTCCACTTT
size: many; V: TRBV12-3/TRBV12-4; D: .; J: TRBJ1-4; CDR3: CASDGGPDEKLFF; DNA: TGTGCCAGCGACGGGGGACCAGATGAAAAACTGTTTTTT
size: many; V: TRBV10-3; D: .; J: TRBJ1-4; CDR3: CAISRDGNEKLFF; DNA: TGTGCCATCAGTAGGGACGGGAATGAAAAACTGTTTTTT
size: .; V: TRBV27; D: .; J: TRBJ1-1; CDR3: CASRWALNTEAFF; DNA: TGTGCCAGCAGGTGGGCCCTCAACACTGAAGCTTTCTTT
size: .; V: TRBV6-2/TRBV6-3; D: TRBD1; J: TRBJ1-1; CDR3: CASNRQGHLENTEAFF; DNA: TGTGCCAGCAACAGACAGGGGCACCTGGAGAACACTGAAGCTTTCTTT
size: .; V: TRBV7-9; D: TRBD1; J: TRBJ1-1; CDR3: CASSKERRQGWRPAEAFF; DNA: TGTGCCAGCAGTAAGGAGCGTCGACAGGGTTGGCGCCCTGCTGAAGCTTTCTTT
size: few; V: TRBV9; D: TRBD2; J: TRBJ2-7; CDR3: CASSEDIGGSYEQYF; DNA: TGTGCCAGCAGCGAAGACATCGGGGGGTCCTACGAGCAGTACTTC
size: once; V: TRBV29-1; D: TRBD1; J: TRBJ2-5; CDR3: CSGRGDRGRETQYF; DNA: TGCAGCGGACGAGGGGACAGGGGAAGGGAGACCCAGTACTTC
size: many; V: TRBV2; D: .; J: TRBJ2-6; CDR3: CASRERTSGANVLTF; DNA: TGTGCCAGCAGAGAGCGGACCTCCGGGGCCAACGTCCTGACTTTC
size: .; V: TRBV10-2; D: .; J: TRBJ1-2; CDR3: CASSESGAQRYAF; DNA: TGCGCCAGCAGTGAGTCAGGGGCTCAGCGCTACGCCTTC
size: .; V: TRBV10-3; D: TRBD2; J: TRBJ2-5; CDR3: CAIKEGLALTSETQYF; DNA: TGTGCCATCAAGGAAGGACTAGCCCTCACTTCAGAGACCCAGTACTTC
size: few; V: TRBV4-1; D: .; J: TRBJ1-5; CDR3: CASSQERGQPQHF; DNA: TGCGCCAGCAGCCAAGAGCGGGGCCAGCCCCAGCATTTT
size: many; V: TRBV6-6; D: .; J: TRBJ1-6; CDR3: CASSYFPATEANSPLHF; DNA: TGTGCCAGCAGTTACTTCCCCGCCACAGAGGCTAATTCACCCCTCCACTTT
size: .; V: TRBV10-3; D: .; J: TRBJ2-5; CDR3: CASGQRLGGNRETQYF; DNA: TGTGCCAGCGGACAACGTTTGGGGGGTAATCGAGAGACCCAGTACTTC